The rows below give T cell receptor beta chains drawn from one sample of a study of cytomegalovirus exposure and HLA in healthy donors. The protocol was immunoSEQ multiplex PCR, while the TCRdb copy is restricted to in-frame clones and leaves out a portion. The table shows about 240,000 clones, with about 86% occurring only once. Sequencing was performed on PBMCs. The receptor set was obtained from a young man in good health and CMV-seronegative. The CDR3 runs from the conserved cysteine through the conserved F or W. The D gene is left open where the match is weak. The listing skips clone size in some rows; elsewhere it reads once, few, many or a size class.

abundance	j_gene	d_gene	v_gene	CDR3nt	CDR3aa
.	TRBJ2-7	TRBD1	TRBV5-8	TGTGCCAGCAGCTTCGTCGGACAGGCCTACGAGCAGTACTTC	CASSFVGQAYEQYF
.	TRBJ2-1	TRBD1	TRBV5-6	TGTGCCAGCAGCCATTTCCGGGACAGTATCAATGAGCAGTTCTTC	CASSHFRDSINEQFF
.	TRBJ2-5	TRBD1	TRBV27	TGTGCCAGCGCCACCACTCGACAGGGGGCGGAGACCCAGTACTTC	CASATTRQGAETQYF
.	TRBJ1-6	.	TRBV6-6	TGTGCCAGCAGTTACGAAGGGGTTGGGTCACCCCTCCACTTT	CASSYEGVGSPLHF
.	TRBJ2-3	TRBD1	TRBV5-1	TGCGCCAGCAGCGGCGGGACAGGGGGCACAGATACGCAGTATTTT	CASSGGTGGTDTQYF
.	TRBJ2-2	TRBD1	TRBV7-6	TGTGCCAGCAGCCTCCTAGTCGGGACAGGGAACACCGGGGAGCTGTTTTTT	CASSLLVGTGNTGELFF
.	TRBJ2-1	TRBD2	TRBV7-3	TGTGCCAGCAGCTTCGGCGGGAGTGCGGACAATGAGCAGTTCTTC	CASSFGGSADNEQFF
.	TRBJ2-2	TRBD2	TRBV6-1	TGTGCCAGCAGTGAAATGGCGGGGGTGGCCCGGGAGCTGTTTTTT	CASSEMAGVARELFF
.	TRBJ2-7	.	TRBV11-3	TGTGCCAGCAGCTTAGCTATAGGGGGCGAGCAGTACTTC	CASSLAIGGEQYF
few	TRBJ1-2	.	TRBV25-1	TGTGCCAGCGGTTCGGACAGCAGCTACACCTTC	CASGSDSSYTF
.	TRBJ2-7	.	TRBV27	TGTGCCAGCGCGACTAAGGTCTCCTACGAGCAGTACTTC	CASATKVSYEQYF
.	TRBJ2-1	TRBD2	TRBV7-6	TGTGCCAGCAGCGGAGGGACTAGCGGGAGTTGGAACAATGAGCAGTTCTTC	CASSGGTSGSWNNEQFF
.	TRBJ2-7	.	TRBV28	TGTGCCAGCAGCAGCGTCCCCAGCTCCTACGAGCAGTACTTC	CASSSVPSSYEQYF
.	TRBJ2-1	TRBD1	TRBV9	TGTGCCAGCAGCGTAGGTGGGACAGGGGCCTACAATGAGCAGTTCTTC	CASSVGGTGAYNEQFF
.	TRBJ2-1	.	TRBV4-1	TGCGCCAGCAGCCAAGTGGCTCTCGTGGATGAGCAGTTCTTC	CASSQVALVDEQFF
.	TRBJ1-2	TRBD1	TRBV19	TGTGCCAGTAGTATTCACATCCTCCTACCCGGACAGGGAGGATATGGCTACACCTTC	CASSIHILLPGQGGYGYTF
few	TRBJ2-7	TRBD2	TRBV10-3	TGTGCCTCAACGGGGGGCTACGAGCAGTACTTC	CASTGGYEQYF
once	TRBJ1-2	.	TRBV7-2	TGTGCCAGCAGCTTAGATCGGGGAAACTATGGCTACACCTTC	CASSLDRGNYGYTF
.	TRBJ2-3	TRBD2	TRBV11-2	TGTGCCAGCAGCCTAGAGGCAGGGAGGGGTTATTTT	CASSLEAGRGYF
.	TRBJ1-1	.	TRBV11-2	TGTGCCAGCACCCGATTGGACAGACCCGAAGCTTTCTTT	CASTRLDRPEAFF
.	TRBJ2-7	.	TRBV6-1	TGTGCCAGCAGTGAAGCGCCAGCAGGGGACGAGCAGTACTTC	CASSEAPAGDEQYF
.	TRBJ2-3	TRBD2	TRBV2	TGTGCCAGCAGGGGACGACTAGCGGGCTTCACAGATACGCAGTATTTT	CASRGRLAGFTDTQYF
.	TRBJ2-1	TRBD2	TRBV27	TGTGCCAGCAGGGAAGGACGGGGGGCCTACAATGAGCAGTTCTTC	CASREGRGAYNEQFF
.	TRBJ1-1	TRBD1	TRBV9	TGTGCCAGCAGCGTAGATCAGGGGGCCACTGAAGCTTTCTTT	CASSVDQGATEAFF
.	TRBJ2-5	TRBD2	TRBV5-4	TGTGCCAGCAGCATAGCGGGGGGGCGTTGGGGGACCCAGTACTTC	CASSIAGGRWGTQYF
.	TRBJ2-7	.	TRBV5-4	TGTGCCAGCAGCTTGGACAGAAGCTACGAGCAGTACTTC	CASSLDRSYEQYF
once	TRBJ1-4	.	TRBV7-8	TGTGCCAGCAGCTTTCCGTTTGGTCAGAAGGGGGAAAAACTGTTTTTT	CASSFPFGQKGEKLFF
.	TRBJ2-7	TRBD2	TRBV29-1	TGCAGCCCACGAAAGCGGGGACGCTACGAGCAGTACTTC	CSPRKRGRYEQYF
.	TRBJ1-1	.	TRBV5-8	TGTGCCAGCAGCTTGGTGTCAGGGTTATTGAACACTGAAGCTTTCTTT	CASSLVSGLLNTEAFF
.	TRBJ2-2	TRBD1	TRBV11-3	TGTGCCAGCAGCCCACGACAGGGTGGTGCCGGGGAGCTGTTTTTT	CASSPRQGGAGELFF
.	TRBJ2-7	.	TRBV18	TGTGCCAGCTCACCAGAAGGGAGCGAGCAGTACTTC	CASSPEGSEQYF
.	TRBJ1-2	.	TRBV10-2	TGCGCCAGCAGTGAGGCCACTCCAAACTATGGCTACACCTTC	CASSEATPNYGYTF
.	TRBJ2-3	TRBD1	TRBV4-1	TGCGCCAGCAGCCAACTCCACAGGGGGGAGCGGGATACGCAGTATTTT	CASSQLHRGERDTQYF
.	TRBJ2-1	TRBD2	TRBV7-2	TGTGCCAGCAGTGGGACGGGACTAGCGGGGAGCATGGGGTTCTTC	CASSGTGLAGSMGFF
.	TRBJ2-1	.	TRBV10-3	TGTGCCATCAGTGCTCCGCAACTAGTAGGCAATGAGCAGTTCTTC	CAISAPQLVGNEQFF
.	TRBJ2-5	TRBD2	TRBV7-9	TGTGCCAGCCGACTAGCGGGAAGCCAAGAGACCCAGTACTTC	CASRLAGSQETQYF
.	TRBJ2-3	TRBD2	TRBV27	TGTGCCAGCAGTTCCAATACCAAAGGGACTAGCGGGAGAGGAACAGATACGCAGTATTTT	CASSSNTKGTSGRGTDTQYF
few	TRBJ2-1	TRBD1	TRBV10-1	TGCGCCCCCCGGGACAGGGGTAGGAATGAGCAGTTCTTC	CAPRDRGRNEQFF
few	TRBJ2-3	.	TRBV7-9	TGTGCCAGCAGCCTAAGCACAGATACGCAGTATTTT	CASSLSTDTQYF
once	TRBJ1-2	TRBD1	TRBV7-2	TGTGCCAGCAGCCGCCCGGAGGGACAGGGAAGTGGCTACACCTTC	CASSRPEGQGSGYTF
once	TRBJ2-1	TRBD2	TRBV9	TGTGCCAGCACCGTGGGAGGACTAGCGGGAGGTGAGCAGTTCTTC	CASTVGGLAGGEQFF
.	TRBJ2-3	TRBD2	TRBV9	TGTGCCAGCAGCGTAGCTACTAGAGGGACTAGCGTCTCATGGGGGACAGATACGCAGTATTTT	CASSVATRGTSVSWGTDTQYF
.	TRBJ1-1	.	TRBV14	TGTGCCAGCAGCCCAACAGGGCGCATCACTGAAGCTTTCTTT	CASSPTGRITEAFF
.	TRBJ2-1	TRBD1	TRBV28	TGTGCCACCCGGGACAGGCTATACAATGAGCAGTTCTTC	CATRDRLYNEQFF
.	TRBJ1-2	.	TRBV6-5	TGTGCCAGCAGTTACTCCCCGGGTTACTCTGGCTACACCTTC	CASSYSPGYSGYTF
.	TRBJ2-7	.	TRBV7-9	TGTGCCAGCAGCGCACGGGACTTCTACGAGCAGTACTTC	CASSARDFYEQYF
.	TRBJ1-6	.	TRBV7-2	TGTGCCAGCAGCCGACAGTACTATAATTCACCCCTCCACTTT	CASSRQYYNSPLHF
.	TRBJ1-1	.	TRBV10-3	TGTGCCATCAGTGAGACGTGGGCCGAGGGTGACACTGAAGCTTTCTTT	CAISETWAEGDTEAFF
.	TRBJ1-3	TRBD1	TRBV7-2	TGTGCCAGCAGCTTCGGGACAGGGAGGACCGGAAACACCATATATTTT	CASSFGTGRTGNTIYF
.	TRBJ1-2	TRBD1	TRBV28	TGTGCCAGCAGTTCACCTTTCGGGACAGGGGGAAACTATGGCTACACCTTC	CASSSPFGTGGNYGYTF
.	TRBJ2-7	TRBD2	TRBV4-2	TGTGCCAGCAGCCAACATAGCGGGAGGTCCTACGAGCAGTACTTC	CASSQHSGRSYEQYF
once	TRBJ1-6	.	TRBV14	TGTGCCAGCAGCCAAGTTGGCACGATGAATTCACCCCTCCACTTT	CASSQVGTMNSPLHF
.	TRBJ2-7	.	TRBV28	TGTGCCAGCAGTTTATCGGTCGAGCAGTACTTC	CASSLSVEQYF
.	TRBJ2-2	.	TRBV29-1	TGCAGCGTTTGGACTGGCGGGGAGCTGTTTTTT	CSVWTGGELFF
.	TRBJ2-3	TRBD2	TRBV7-9	TGTGCCAGCAGCTACGGGGGGAGGAGCACAGATACGCAGTATTTT	CASSYGGRSTDTQYF
.	TRBJ2-5	.	TRBV15	TGTGCCACCAGGCCGGAGTGGGGAGGGACCCAGTACTTC	CATRPEWGGTQYF
.	TRBJ1-5	.	TRBV5-6	TGTGCCAGCAGCCCAGGGTTAAGTAAGCCCCAGCATTTT	CASSPGLSKPQHF
.	TRBJ2-7	.	TRBV7-9	TGTGCCAGCAGCTACAAAGGGACTTACTACGAGCAGTACTTC	CASSYKGTYYEQYF
.	TRBJ1-2	TRBD1	TRBV7-2	TGTGCCAGCAGCTTAGCGACAGGGTATGGCTATGGCTACACCTTC	CASSLATGYGYGYTF
many	TRBJ2-4	TRBD1	TRBV6-5	TGTGCCAGCAGTTACTCCCCGACAGGGAAAAACATTCAGTACTTC	CASSYSPTGKNIQYF